The 32 T cell receptor beta chains in this list originate from one sample, sequenced in a study of cytomegalovirus exposure and HLA in healthy donors. PCR amplification relied on 60 Vbeta primers (plus 13 Jbeta primers). The assay was immunoSEQ multiplex PCR, and TCRdb's table has in-frame clones only and misses some. The sample lists 120,000 to 150,000 clones, 60% to 85% occurring once. The material sequenced was PBMCs. Receptors originate from a young man in good health and CMV-seronegative.

With regard to this clone: The sample has other DNA sequences that encode this CDR3 too. The genes are TRBV12-5 and TRBJ1-2; a possible D gene is TRBD1 (6 bases). V lost 1 base, J lost 4 bases, and 16 bases lay in between. CDR3 length: 16 residues. Per germline, CDR1 LGHNT and CDR2 FRNRAP. The DNA of the CDR3 is TGTGCTAGTGGTTTGGCACCCCGACAGGATCTCTATGGCTACACCTTC. Amino acids: CASGLAPRQDLYGYTF.

Remarks on this clone: The junction departs from the called germline gene at one end, perhaps through a read error. V usage is TRBV7-2 and J usage is TRBJ2-5; 12 bases are shared with TRBD2. This CDR3 has 15 amino acids. CDR1 SGHTA and CDR2 FQGNSA come from the germline V gene. The CDR3 sequence: CASSLAGGGGETQYF. CDR3 bases: TGTGCCAGCAGCCTAGCGGGGGGGGGAGGAGAGACCCAGTACTTC. Full variable domain (rest looked up from reference TRBV7-2 and TRBJ2-5): GAGVSQSPSNKVTEKGKDVELRCDPISGHTALYWYRQSLGQGLEFLIYFQGNSAPDKSGLPSDRFSAERTGGSVSTLTIQRTQQEDSAVYLCASSLAGGGGETQYFGPGTRLLVL.

V usage is TRBV2 and J usage is TRBJ1-4, with D unresolved. Trimming left V 10 bases short and J 8 bases short, with 14 bases between. Germline CDR1 and CDR2: SNHLY and FYNNEI. The CDR3 is made up of 12 amino acids. The CDR3 sequence: CATGVLEEKLFF. CDR3 DNA: TGTGCCACCGGGGTCCTAGAGGAAAAACTGTTTTTT.

The chain couples TRBV18 to TRBJ1-5, with a possible D match to TRBD1 (6 bases). Germline lookup yields CDR1 KGHSH and CDR2 LQKENI. The CDR3 is made up of 16 amino acids. The V end lost 3 bases, the J end lost 0 bases, and 12 bases lay between the germline ends. CDR3 coding DNA: TGTGCCAGCTCACCGGAACAGGGCTATAGCAATCAGCCCCAGCATTTT. This gives the protein CASSPEQGYSNQPQHF.

The chain carries TRBV4-1 and TRBJ2-1, with no clear D. The CDR3 has 11 amino acids. Germline assignment: CDR1 MGHRA and CDR2 YSYEKL. Trimming left V 5 bases short and J 10 bases short, with 9 bases between. CDR3 sequence: CASSLHTEQFF. CDR3 DNA sequence: TGCGCCAGCAGCTTACACACGGAGCAGTTCTTC.

The V gene is TRBV4-1, the J gene TRBJ1-1; D might be TRBD1 (5 bases). Trimming pared 1 base from V and 6 bases from J, leaving 30 bases between. The V gene's germline CDR1 is MGHRA and CDR2 YSYEKL. CDR3 length equals 20 residues. CDR3 sequence reads: CASSQVLKGETQGSSPEAFF. The DNA of the CDR3 is TGCGCCAGCAGCCAAGTTTTGAAGGGTGAAACCCAGGGTTCGTCTCCTGAAGCTTTCTTT.

The chain employs TRBV25-1 and TRBJ1-2; 7 bases fit TRBD1. Germline CDR1 MGHDK, CDR2 SYGVNS. V shed 4 bases and J 1 base; nucleotides not matched to a gene: 6. The CDR3 is made up of 15 amino acids. CDR3 sequence: CASSGAGTVNYGYTF. CDR3 sequence (DNA): TGTGCCAGCAGTGGTGCCGGGACAGTTAACTATGGCTACACCTTC.

The rearrangement uses TRBV5-1 and TRBJ2-3; 11 bases are shared with TRBD2. The junction had 6 bases not matched to a gene; V was cut back by 4 bases and J by 5 bases. This CDR3 has 15 residues. CDR1 is SGHRS, CDR2 YFSETQ, per germline. The CDR3 here is CASSPLAGGKDTQYF. Written as DNA, the CDR3 is TGCGCCAGCAGCCCCTTAGCGGGGGGGAAAGATACGCAGTATTTT.

CDR3 in DNA: TGCGCCAGCAGCCAAGATCCGACATCGGATAAGGCTTTCTTT. Translating gives CASSQDPTSDKAFF. J is TRBJ1-1 and V is TRBV4-3; D remains unclear. The CDR3 is 14 amino acids. Trimming took 0 bases from V and 11 from J, leaving 16 bases between them. Germline-derived CDR1 and CDR2 are LGHNA and YSLEER.

The J gene is TRBJ2-5, the V gene TRBV2, with 8 bases fitting TRBD1. This CDR3 is 15 amino acids long. J lost 2 bases, V lost 7 bases, and 9 bases had no gene match. In germline, CDR1 is SNHLY, CDR2 FYNNEI. The CDR3 DNA reads TGTGCCAGCACCGAGCAGGGGGCTAGTCAAGAGACCCAGTACTTC. Encoded protein: CASTEQGASQETQYF.

This clone was detected once. This rearrangement joins TRBV7-2 to TRBJ2-1, with D tentatively TRBD1 (6 bases). The V end was cut by 4 bases, the J end by 6 bases, with 16 bases between. This CDR3 has 15 residues. Per germline, CDR1 SGHTA and CDR2 FQGNSA. CDR3 sequence: CASSSEQGIGNEQFF. The CDR3 nucleotides read TGTGCCAGCAGCTCAGAACAGGGAATTGGCAATGAGCAGTTCTTC. Full variable domain (missing parts from reference TRBV7-2 and TRBJ2-1): GAGVSQSPSNKVTEKGKDVELRCDPISGHTALYWYRQSLGQGLEFLIYFQGNSAPDKSGLPSDRFSAERTGGSVSTLTIQRTQQEDSAVYLCASSSEQGIGNEQFFGPGTRLTVL.

The chain has TRBV18 and TRBJ1-2; a possible D gene is TRBD1 (6 bases). V gave up 6 bases and J gave up 2 bases, with 13 bases separating them. Germline V lookup: CDR1 KGHSH, CDR2 LQKENI. The CDR3 loop spans 14 amino acids. The CDR3 protein is CASSPSGTNYGYTF. In nucleotides, the CDR3 is TGTGCCAGCTCTCCATCCGGGACAAACTATGGCTACACCTTC.

CDR3 loop: CASSGGGGETQYF. CDR3 nucleotides: TGTGCCAGCAGCGGCGGGGGGGGAGAGACCCAGTACTTC. J is TRBJ2-5 and V is TRBV9, with TRBD2 matching over 9 bases. This CDR3 has 13 amino acids. V shed 3 bases, J shed 4 bases, and the junction held 1 base outside the gene matches. Germline loops: CDR1 SGDLS, CDR2 YYNGEE.

This chain uses TRBV5-1 with TRBJ2-1; D gene unclear. The V end was cut by 4 bases, the J end by 0 bases, with 11 bases between. The CDR3 covers 15 residues. CDR1 SGHRS and CDR2 YFSETQ come from the germline V gene. The CDR3 sequence is CASSLTVSSYNEQFF. The CDR3 nucleotides read TGCGCCAGCAGCCTTACAGTTAGCTCCTACAATGAGCAGTTCTTC.

The chain has TRBV6-6 and TRBJ1-1; 10 positions agree with TRBD1. V dropped 7 bases and J dropped 2; count of bases not matched to a gene: 4. Germline CDR1 and CDR2: MNHNY and SVGAGI (reference sequence). This CDR3 comprises 14 residues. DNA for the CDR3: TGTGCCAGCACTTGGACAGGGGGTAACACTGAAGCTTTCTTT. It specifies CASTWTGGNTEAFF.

The V and J genes are TRBV6-1 and TRBJ1-2; 9 bases fit TRBD1. The CDR3 runs to 13 residues. CDR1 is MNHNS and CDR2 is SASEGT in the germline V gene. V was clipped by 10 bases and J by 7 bases; unmatched bases: 10. DNA for the CDR3: TGTGCCATCTTCACAGGGGGCGCGCGTGGCTACACCTTC. It yields the protein CAIFTGGARGYTF.

CDR3 protein: CASSLGARQGADYEQYF. In DNA, the CDR3 is TGTGCCAGCAGCTTAGGGGCCCGACAGGGCGCGGACTACGAGCAGTACTTC. The chain employs TRBV7-6 and TRBJ2-7; 7 nucleotides align to TRBD1. In germline, CDR1 is SGHVS, CDR2 FNYEAQ. Trimming cost V 1 base and J 3 bases; bases outside gene matches: 12. The CDR3 is 17 residues long.

There are a few counts of this clone. The rearrangement links TRBV7-3 to TRBJ2-6, with D maybe TRBD2 (6 bases). Germline assignment: CDR1 SGHTA and CDR2 FQGTGA. CDR3 length equals 16 residues. V lost 0 bases to trimming and J lost 1 base, with 7 bases between them. The CDR3 protein is CASSLTGRSGANVLTF. In nucleotides, the CDR3 is TGTGCCAGCAGCTTAACGGGGAGGTCTGGGGCCAACGTCCTGACTTTC.

The genes are TRBV9 and TRBJ2-1; D is uncertain. Germline CDR1 reads SGDLS; CDR2 reads YYNGEE. The CDR3 sequence is 13 residues long. Between the trimmed V and J ends, which lost 4 bases and 4 bases, there was a span of 9 bases. The CDR3: CASSSTSYNEQFF. Here the CDR3 DNA reads TGTGCCAGCAGCTCAACCAGTTACAATGAGCAGTTCTTC.

V is TRBV15 and J is TRBJ1-1; possible D gene TRBD1, 5 bases. The germline V and J ends were trimmed by 2 bases and 4 bases, with 11 bases remaining between them. There are 14 residues in the CDR3. CDR1 and CDR2 (germline): LNHNV, YYDKDF (reference sequence). CDR3 DNA sequence: TGTGCCACCAGCAGATGGGGCGATAGCACTGAAGCTTTCTTT. This codes for CATSRWGDSTEAFF.

Of note for this clone: A much larger clonotype is one base distant, so this may be a read error. V usage is TRBV7-2 and J usage is TRBJ1-2; D is unclear. The CDR3 extends over 12 amino acids. Germline CDR1 is SGHTA and CDR2 is FQGNSA. Trimming left V 1 base short and J 7 bases short, with 7 bases between. The CDR3: CASSLGGFGYTF. In DNA, the CDR3 is TGTGCCAGCAGCTTAGGAGGGTTTGGCTACACCTTC. The variable domain in full, completed from reference TRBV7-2 and TRBJ1-2, reads GAGVSQSPSNKVTEKGKDVELRCDPISGHTALYWYRQSLGQGLEFLIYFQGNSAPDKSGLPSDRFSAERTGGSVSTLTIQRTQQEDSAVYLCASSLGGFGYTFGSGTRLTVV.

The chain carries TRBV19 and TRBJ2-7; maybe TRBD2 (7 bases). V lost 5 bases, J lost 5 bases, and 16 bases lay in between. Germline assignment: CDR1 LNHDA and CDR2 SQIVND (reference sequence). The CDR3 covers 14 residues. This CDR3 reads CASSPKVGGHEQYF. DNA of the CDR3: TGTGCCAGTAGTCCGAAGGTCGGGGGGCACGAGCAGTACTTC. The variable domain in full, completed from reference TRBV19 and TRBJ2-7, reads DGGITQSPKYLFRKEGQNVTLSCEQNLNHDAMYWYRQDPGQGLRLIYYSQIVNDFQKGDIAEGYSVSREKKESFPLTVTSAQKNPTAFYLCASSPKVGGHEQYFGPGTRLTVT.

The CDR3 protein is CASSYSLGGEAFF. CDR3 DNA: TGTGCCAGCAGTTACTCCTTGGGAGGGGAAGCTTTCTTT. This chain connects TRBV6-5 to TRBJ1-1; D is undetermined. Trimming left V 0 bases short and J 8 bases short, with 10 bases between. The CDR3 covers 13 residues. CDR1 MNHEY and CDR2 SVGAGI come from the germline V gene.

This chain links TRBV5-1 with TRBJ2-2; D may be TRBD2 (5 bases). Germline loops: CDR1 SGHRS, CDR2 YFSETQ. V lost 4 bases to trimming and J lost 6 bases, with 10 bases between them. The CDR3 runs to 13 residues. This CDR3 is CASSPTGSGELFF. The CDR3 region has the DNA TGCGCCAGCAGCCCGACGGGGTCCGGGGAGCTGTTTTTT. Variable domain in full (rest from reference TRBV5-1 and TRBJ2-2): KAGVTQTPRYLIKTRGQQVTLSCSPISGHRSVSWYQQTPGQGLQFLFEYFSETQRNKGNFPGRFSGRQFSNSRSEMNVSTLELGDSALYLCASSPTGSGELFFGEGSRLTVL.

CDR3 residues: CASSTGQGADGYGYTF. CDR3 coding DNA: TGTGCCAGTAGTACGGGACAGGGGGCTGATGGCTATGGCTACACCTTC. The chain uses TRBV19 and TRBJ1-2; 12 positions match TRBD1. The CDR3 is 16 residues long. CDR1 and CDR2 (germline): LNHDA, SQIVND (reference sequence). Trimming removed 4 bases from V and 4 bases from J; junction bases left unmatched: 7.

The chain couples TRBV5-5 to TRBJ1-5, with D uncertain. There are 15 residues in the CDR3. Trimming shortened V by 0 bases and J by 0 bases, and 7 bases separated the two germline ends. Germline values: CDR1 SGHKS, CDR2 YYEKEE (reference sequence). CDR3 region: CASSLADYSNQPQHF. The CDR3 DNA follows: TGTGCCAGCAGCTTGGCAGATTATAGCAATCAGCCCCAGCATTTT.

The gene calls are TRBV18 and TRBJ1-1; perhaps TRBD1 as D (6 bases). The CDR3 has 14 amino acids. V was trimmed by 2 bases and J by 1 base, leaving 8 bases between them. Germline loops: CDR1 KGHSH, CDR2 LQKENI. This chain's CDR3 is CASSPKDRNTEAFF. The CDR3 nucleotides are TGTGCCAGCTCACCAAAGGACAGGAACACTGAAGCTTTCTTT.

As concerns this clone: The junction departs from germline at one end; a sequencing error may be responsible. The chain couples TRBV7-9 to TRBJ1-4, with a possible D match to TRBD1 (6 bases). Germline V gene lookup returns CDR1 SEHNR and CDR2 FQNEAQ (reference sequence). The length of the CDR3 is 11 residues. The CDR3 region has the DNA TGTTCCAGCAGTGACAGGGAAAAACTGTTTTTT. Translating it yields CSSSDREKLFF. The full variable domain, rest sourced from reference TRBV7-9 and TRBJ1-4, is DTGVSQNPRHKITKRGQNVTFRCDPISEHNRLYWYRQTLGQGPEFLTYFQNEAQLEKSRLLSDRFSAERPKGSFSTLEIQRTEQGDSAMYLCSSSDREKLFFGSGTQLSVL.

The V and J genes are TRBV5-1 and TRBJ1-2; 7 positions agree with TRBD1. The CDR3 is 14 residues long. Germline-derived CDR1 and CDR2 are SGHRS and YFSETQ. Trimming cost V 1 base and J 2 bases; bases outside gene matches: 2. The CDR3 nucleotides are TGCGCCAGCAGCTTGCAGGGGGTAAACTATGGCTACACCTTC. It codes for CASSLQGVNYGYTF.

The chain is built from TRBV9 and TRBJ2-5; D might be TRBD1 (5 bases). Germline V gives CDR1 SGDLS, CDR2 YYNGEE. The V and J ends lost 4 bases and 5 bases respectively, with 12 bases between them. The CDR3 sequence is 13 residues long. CDR3 DNA sequence: TGTGCCAGCAGCCCAGGGCCGAAGGAGACCCAGTACTTC. Translating gives CASSPGPKETQYF.

In its sample, this clone was seen a few times. The chain combines TRBV4-3 with TRBJ1-1, with D unresolved. V was trimmed by 0 bases and J by 2 bases, leaving 7 bases between them. Germline CDR1 and CDR2: LGHNA and YSLEER. The CDR3 length is 14 residues. The CDR3, as DNA: TGCGCCAGCAGCCAAGACTCCTTTAACACTGAAGCTTTCTTT. Its translation: CASSQDSFNTEAFF.

V usage is TRBV5-1 and J usage is TRBJ2-2, with D perhaps TRBD1 (5 bases). Trimming cost V 3 bases and J 1 base, with 7 bases left between them. This CDR3 spans 14 amino acids. Germline V gene lookup returns CDR1 SGHRS and CDR2 YFSETQ. CDR3: CASSWGRNTGELFF. The CDR3 bases are TGCGCCAGCAGCTGGGGCCGGAACACCGGGGAGCTGTTTTTT.